Listed below are T cell receptor beta chains from one sample, sequenced in a study of cytomegalovirus exposure and HLA in healthy donors. Libraries were prepared by immunoSEQ multiplex PCR; TCRdb keeps only in-frame clonotypes and omits some of them. The sample has 60,000 or so clones, approximately 80% seen once. The sample taken for sequencing was PBMCs. These receptors originate from a female donor in good health and CMV-seronegative. Both conserved end residues are part of each CDR3. A D gene is named only where the DNA matches it firmly. Clone size is stated in some rows and not others, as once, few, many or a class when expanded.

len: 14
abundance: once
d_gene: TRBD1
v_gene: TRBV15
CDR3aa: CATRRTGDNQPQHF

len: 15
abundance: few
d_gene: .
v_gene: TRBV19
CDR3aa: CAGSPDARGSYGYTF

len: 15
abundance: .
d_gene: .
v_gene: TRBV30
CDR3aa: CAWSGAGIYGQPQHF

len: 13
abundance: .
d_gene: .
v_gene: TRBV18
CDR3aa: CASSPLDLGEQYF

len: 16
abundance: .
d_gene: TRBD1
v_gene: TRBV19
CDR3aa: CASSSLGQRSTDTQYF

len: 16
abundance: .
d_gene: .
v_gene: TRBV28
CDR3aa: CASRNQGFGQQETQYF

len: 14
abundance: .
d_gene: TRBD2
v_gene: TRBV5-6
CDR3aa: CASSLASGGFRQYF

len: 13
abundance: .
d_gene: .
v_gene: TRBV19
CDR3aa: CASATRTTDTQYF

len: 13
abundance: once
d_gene: TRBD1
v_gene: TRBV9
CDR3aa: CASSATGDPEAFF

len: 17
abundance: .
d_gene: TRBD1
v_gene: TRBV28
CDR3aa: CASSFQGALFGNQPQHF

len: 14
abundance: .
d_gene: TRBD1
v_gene: TRBV5-1
CDR3aa: CASSPGTGHQPQHF

len: 17
abundance: .
d_gene: TRBD1
v_gene: TRBV4-1
CDR3aa: CASSQEGNRGSGNTIYF

len: 16
abundance: once
d_gene: TRBD2
v_gene: TRBV11-2
CDR3aa: CASSPAGGGAAETQYF

len: 17
abundance: .
d_gene: TRBD1
v_gene: TRBV7-9
CDR3aa: CASSLWDSSYSGNTIYF

len: 16
abundance: .
d_gene: .
v_gene: TRBV5-8
CDR3aa: CASSREGDPSYNEQFF

len: 14
abundance: .
d_gene: .
v_gene: TRBV5-1
CDR3aa: CASNPSGSTSEQYF

len: 14
abundance: .
d_gene: .
v_gene: TRBV9
CDR3aa: CASRRRVYDGELFF

len: 22
abundance: .
d_gene: TRBD2
v_gene: TRBV7-8
CDR3aa: CASSLAWAFGTSGRSSYNEQFF

len: 12
abundance: .
d_gene: .
v_gene: TRBV19
CDR3aa: CALLGPLYEQYF

len: 17
abundance: .
d_gene: TRBD2
v_gene: TRBV7-2
CDR3aa: CASSSPLAGGTTYEQYF

len: 16
abundance: .
d_gene: TRBD2
v_gene: TRBV7-2
CDR3aa: CASSPRASGRVGELFF

len: 16
abundance: once
d_gene: .
v_gene: TRBV9
CDR3aa: CASSGDTLFSGNTRYF

len: 13
abundance: few
d_gene: .
v_gene: TRBV6-4
CDR3aa: CASSVQGNSRLHF

len: 16
abundance: few
d_gene: TRBD1
v_gene: TRBV7-2
CDR3aa: CASSLATGFTNEKLFF

len: 18
abundance: .
d_gene: TRBD2
v_gene: TRBV25-1
CDR3aa: CASSEPGTSGGTSYEQYF

len: 16
abundance: .
d_gene: TRBD2
v_gene: TRBV19
CDR3aa: CASSVSGTRKFNEQFF

len: 15
abundance: once
d_gene: TRBD1
v_gene: TRBV18
CDR3aa: CASSPLGTGWNEQYF

len: 14
abundance: .
d_gene: .
v_gene: TRBV19
CDR3aa: CASSMSPGTDTQYF

len: 15
abundance: .
d_gene: TRBD2
v_gene: TRBV2
CDR3aa: CASSGTSGRGYEQYF

len: 16
abundance: few
d_gene: TRBD1
v_gene: TRBV4-2
CDR3aa: CASSQDRGQPSETQYF